The 25 T cell receptor beta chains presented below share a single source sample, sequenced in a study of control samples from healthy donors and cancer patients. The protocol was immunoSEQ multiplex PCR, while the TCRdb copy is restricted to in-frame clones and leaves out a portion. Among some 76,000 clones listed, around 90% were seen once. The specimen sequenced was PBMCs. The source is a woman between 50 and 59 years old with colorectal cancer.

The CDR3, as DNA: TGTGCCAGCAGGCCCCCGGGACAGGGTGTCGGCTACACCTTC. This codes for CASRPPGQGVGYTF. V and J are TRBV27 and TRBJ1-2; 9 positions agree with TRBD1. The CDR3 loop spans 14 amino acids. J lost 8 bases, V lost 6 bases, and 10 bases had no gene match. CDR1 and CDR2 from the germline V gene are MNHEY and SMNVEV (reference sequence).

The genes are TRBV5-1 and TRBJ1-2; 9 nucleotides align to TRBD1. CDR3 length: 13 residues. Germline V CDR1 and CDR2: SGHRS, YFSETQ. The ends lost 5 bases at V and 5 bases at J; junction bases unmatched: 4. CDR3 in amino acids: CASSPGQGYGYTF. The CDR3 DNA follows: TGCGCCAGCAGTCCAGGACAGGGGTATGGCTACACCTTC.

This clone was seen once. The chain uses TRBV4-3 and TRBJ1-2; D is uncertain. The CDR3 runs to 12 residues. The V gene's germline CDR1 is LGHNA and CDR2 YSLEER. Trimming removed 0 bases at V and 8 bases at J, with 7 bases between. For the CDR3, the DNA is TGCGCCAGCAGCCAAGATGGCGCGGGCTACACCTTC. Amino acid sequence: CASSQDGAGYTF.

This clone was recorded only once. The genes are TRBV7-9 and TRBJ1-1, with 7 bases lining up with TRBD1. The CDR3 runs 14 residues. Germline assignment: CDR1 SEHNR and CDR2 FQNEAQ (reference sequence). V was pared by 7 bases and J by 4 bases, with 9 bases of the junction left unmatched. CDR3 sequence reads: CASTKDRDSTEAFF. Here the CDR3 DNA reads TGTGCCAGCACCAAAGACCGGGACAGCACTGAAGCTTTCTTT.

Written as DNA, the CDR3 is TGTGCCAGTAGTATAGAGACCGGGCAGGACCCCTATGGCTACACCTTC. Translated: CASSIETGQDPYGYTF. The chain employs TRBV19 and TRBJ1-2, with no clear D. The CDR3 totals 16 residues. The V and J ends lost 0 bases and 4 bases respectively, with 15 bases between them. CDR1 is LNHDA, CDR2 SQIVND, per germline (reference sequence). Full variable domain (rest looked up from reference TRBV19 and TRBJ1-2): DGGITQSPKYLFRKEGQNVTLSCEQNLNHDAMYWYRQDPGQGLRLIYYSQIVNDFQKGDIAEGYSVSREKKESFPLTVTSAQKNPTAFYLCASSIETGQDPYGYTFGSGTRLTVV.

A single count supports this clone. The chain carries TRBV9 and TRBJ2-3, with D possibly being TRBD1 (6 bases). In germline, CDR1 is SGDLS, CDR2 YYNGEE. V gave up 4 bases and J gave up 6 bases, with 12 bases separating them. The CDR3 contains 13 residues. CDR3 in amino acids: CASSSTGSDTQYF. The CDR3 DNA is TGTGCCAGCAGCTCGACAGGTTCGGATACGCAGTATTTT.

The genes are TRBV15 and TRBJ2-1; a possible D gene is TRBD2 (6 bases). Germline V gene data show CDR1 as LNHNV and CDR2 as YYDKDF (reference sequence). There are 16 residues in the CDR3. Trimming left V 3 bases short and J 8 bases short, with 20 bases between. This CDR3 reads CATSSSRLVTGDEQFF. The CDR3, as DNA: TGTGCCACCAGCAGTTCTAGGCTCGTAACGGGGGATGAGCAGTTCTTC.

CDR3 sequence reads: CASSIANDRGTAGYTF. CDR3 DNA: TGTGCCAGTAGTATCGCAAATGACAGGGGGACTGCTGGCTACACCTTC. The chain joins TRBV19 to TRBJ1-2; TRBD1 aligns across 9 bases. Germline trimming cut 3 bases from V and 7 bases from J; bases unmatched to any gene: 12. The length of the CDR3 is 16 residues. The germline gives CDR1 LNHDA, CDR2 SQIVND (reference sequence).

J is TRBJ1-2 and V is TRBV29-1; no reliable D call. V gave up 4 bases and J gave up 0 bases, with 9 bases separating them. The CDR3 has 13 amino acids. Germline V gene sequence: CDR1 SQVTM, CDR2 ANQGSEA. CDR3 residues: CSVGAYTNYGYTF. The DNA for the CDR3 is TGCAGCGTTGGGGCCTATACTAACTATGGCTACACCTTC.

This clone is a singleton in its sample. CDR3 nucleotide sequence: TGTGCCAGCAGCTCTACCCCGACAGGCCATAATGAAAAACTGTTTTTT. Translated, it gives CASSSTPTGHNEKLFF. The chain is built from TRBV3-1 (or the pseudogene TRBV3-2) and TRBJ1-4; possibly TRBD1 for D (6 bases). V lost 5 bases and J 4 bases, leaving 17 bases between the germline ends. Germline V CDR1 and CDR2: LGHDT, YNNKEL (reference sequence). The CDR3 contains 16 residues.

The gene calls are TRBV24-1 and TRBJ2-3; TRBD2 matches 7 bases. The CDR3 is 15 amino acids. V trimming: 3 bases; J trimming: 2 bases; junction bases outside the gene matches: 4. Germline V gene lookup returns CDR1 KGHDR and CDR2 SFDVKD. CDR3 DNA: TGTGCCACCAGTGATCCGACTAGCATCACAGATACGCAGTATTTT. This encodes CATSDPTSITDTQYF.

The chain joins TRBV5-4 to TRBJ2-1, with D uncertain. CDR3 length equals 16 residues. Germline CDR1 and CDR2: SGHNT and YYREEE (reference sequence). V gave up 1 base and J gave up 0 bases, with 11 bases separating them. CDR3: CASSLYQGSSYNEQFF. The CDR3 DNA reads TGTGCCAGCAGCTTGTACCAAGGATCCTCCTACAATGAGCAGTTCTTC. Complete variable domain (other parts from reference TRBV5-4 and TRBJ2-1): ETGVTQSPTHLIKTRGQQVTLRCSSQSGHNTVSWYQQALGQGPQFIFQYYREEENGRGNFPPRFSGLQFPNYSSELNVNALELDDSALYLCASSLYQGSSYNEQFFGPGTRLTVL.

The J gene is TRBJ2-1, the V gene TRBV10-3, with 13 nucleotides matching TRBD2. Trimming removed 5 bases from V and 7 bases from J; junction bases left unmatched: 2. From germline, CDR1 is ENHRY and CDR2 SYGVKD. This CDR3 is 14 amino acids long. CDR3 bases: TGTGCCATCAGTACTAGCGGGGGGGAAAATGAGCAGTTCTTC. Translating gives CAISTSGGENEQFF.

The chain recombines TRBV5-6 with TRBJ1-4; D might be TRBD1 (5 bases). The CDR3 runs 15 residues. The germline V and J ends were trimmed by 3 bases and 7 bases, with 16 bases remaining between them. Germline V gene sequence: CDR1 SGHDT, CDR2 YYEEEE. CDR3 sequence (DNA): TGTGCCAGCAGCTCGGACATGGGTAGCGGTGAAAAACTGTTTTTT. Protein product: CASSSDMGSGEKLFF.

The gene calls are TRBV24-1 and TRBJ1-1, with a possible D match to TRBD1 (5 bases). V was pared by 7 bases and J by 4 bases, with 9 bases between. In germline, CDR1 is KGHDR, CDR2 SFDVKD. This CDR3 is 12 amino acids long. CDR3 amino acids: CATRGGTTEAFF. Here the CDR3 DNA reads TGTGCCACCAGGGGCGGGACCACTGAAGCTTTCTTT.

The chain is built from TRBV27 and TRBJ2-6; no reliable D call. V gave up 4 bases and J gave up 4 bases, with 8 bases separating them. This CDR3 region has 14 residues. Germline CDR1 is MNHEY and CDR2 is SMNVEV (reference sequence). This CDR3 reads CASSSVVGANVLTF. CDR3 in DNA: TGTGCCAGCAGTTCCGTAGTGGGGGCCAACGTCCTGACTTTC.

The chain has TRBV7-2 and TRBJ2-2; TRBD2 might be the D (7 bases). The CDR3 totals 15 residues. Trimming cost V 7 bases and J 4 bases, with 16 bases left between them. Germline CDR1 is SGHTA and CDR2 is FQGNSA. The CDR3 here is CASTLLGGATGELFF. CDR3 DNA sequence: TGTGCCAGCACTCTTTTGGGGGGGGCCACCGGGGAGCTGTTTTTT.

V and J are TRBV9 and TRBJ1-2; TRBD1 aligns across 7 bases. Trimming at V came to 2 bases and at J to 0 bases, leaving 4 bases not matched to a gene. The length of the CDR3 is 15 residues. Germline V gene lookup returns CDR1 SGDLS and CDR2 YYNGEE. The DNA of the CDR3 is TGTGCCAGCAGCGTGGGGGACAGACCTAACTATGGCTACACCTTC. Residues: CASSVGDRPNYGYTF.

The J gene is TRBJ1-2, the V gene TRBV5-1, with D maybe TRBD1 (6 bases). This CDR3 has 13 residues. The germline V and J ends were trimmed by 0 bases and 6 bases, with 9 bases remaining between them. Germline lookup yields CDR1 SGHRS and CDR2 YFSETQ. CDR3 protein: CASSLAEGDGYTF. Here the CDR3 DNA reads TGCGCCAGCAGCTTGGCGGAGGGGGATGGCTACACCTTC.

The J gene is TRBJ2-7, the V gene TRBV21-1; TRBD1 was called by the table and not checked on the DNA. TRBV21-1 is described as a pseudogene. The length of the CDR3 is 17 residues. CDR3 amino acids: CASSFRDRGRRPYEQYV. CDR3 DNA sequence: TGTGCCAGCAGCTTCCGGGACAGGGGGCGCCGTCCCTACGAGCAGTACGTC.

The rearrangement uses TRBV9 and TRBJ2-1, with a tentative D call TRBD1 (6 bases). The V gene's germline CDR1 is SGDLS and CDR2 YYNGEE. This CDR3 is 14 amino acids long. Trimming shortened V by 2 bases and J by 1 base, and 7 bases separated the two germline ends. CDR3 coding DNA: TGTGCCAGCAGCGTTACAGGGTCCTACAATGAGCAGTTCTTC. Amino acid sequence: CASSVTGSYNEQFF.

This chain uses TRBV24-1 with TRBJ2-5, with 10 bases fitting TRBD1. Germline V lookup: CDR1 KGHDR, CDR2 SFDVKD. CDR3 length: 17 residues. V was pared by 2 bases and J by 5 bases, with 10 bases of the junction left unmatched. The chain's CDR3 is CATSDSPGQGIGETQYF. CDR3 in DNA: TGTGCCACCAGTGATTCACCGGGACAGGGGATTGGGGAGACCCAGTACTTC.

V gene TRBV5-8 combines with J gene TRBJ1-1; D remains ambiguous. V was clipped by 0 bases and J by 2 bases, with 11 bases between them. Looked up from germline, CDR1 is SGHTS and CDR2 is YDEGEE. This CDR3 has 15 residues. Written as DNA, the CDR3 is TGTGCCAGCAGCTTGGCTGGACTCGGTAACACTGAAGCTTTCTTT. Translated: CASSLAGLGNTEAFF.

This chain links TRBV7-9 with TRBJ1-6, with 7 positions matching TRBD1. This CDR3 is 13 amino acids long. V lost 4 bases to trimming and J lost 12 bases; unmatched junction nucleotides: 6. The germline CDR1 and CDR2 sequences are SEHNR and FQNEAQ (reference sequence). The CDR3 bases are TGTGCCAGCAGCTCCCTACAGGGGAAACCCCTCCACTTT. Translating gives CASSSLQGKPLHF.

The rearrangement links TRBV3-1 (or the pseudogene TRBV3-2) to TRBJ1-3, with TRBD1 as a possible D gene (5 bases). This CDR3 is 20 amino acids long. Germline CDR1 reads LGHDT; CDR2 reads YNNKEL (reference sequence). Trimming shortened V by 0 bases and J by 4 bases, and 25 bases separated the two germline ends. The CDR3 protein is CASSQETARVGPAGGNTIYF. Here the CDR3 DNA reads TGTGCCAGCAGCCAAGAGACGGCGCGAGTGGGGCCGGCAGGAGGAAACACCATATATTTT.